This TCR beta chain is from a study of glioma-infiltrating T cells (dated by TCRdb to the mid-2010s). General notes on the study: The study sequenced TCR alpha- and beta-chain repertoires from glioma tissue, from non-neoplastic brain tissue and from matched peripheral blood mononuclear cells. To gauge divergence between tissue and blood T-cell populations, every tissue-infiltrating repertoire was compared against the peripheral blood repertoire from the same patient. The paired cohort comprised three low-grade glioma patients, about 8 primary glioblastoma patients and three non-glioma patients contributing non-neoplastic brain tissue. General conclusions and limits of the study: Group comparisons rested on small numbers: three non-neoplastic, three low-grade glioma and fewer than 10 glioblastoma patients. VJ-independent divergence between tissue and blood was below expectation in non-neoplastic patients but above expectation in all gliomas, especially low-grade gliomas. Only a very small number of CDR3 sequences turned up in both tissue and blood, a result put down to high CDR3 diversity combined with limited sampling.

The germline V gene (reference sequence) provides CDR1 LGHDT and CDR2 YNNKEL. From its cysteine to its phenylalanine, the CDR3 spans 14 amino acids. Only the CDR3 DNA stays, 42 bases, in frame from base 1. Clipping removes 4 bases from V and 5 bases from J, with 3 as the unmatched junction base count. This clonotype was seen many times. Its antigen target is currently unknown. No quality values exist for individual bases; no much larger clone is one base distant. The iRepertoire nested amplicon-rescue multiplex PCR (arm-PCR) platform was used to amplify TCR alpha and beta CDR3 regions from RNA. The input for one-step reverse transcription and amplification was 100-400 ng of either tissue mRNA or PBMC total RNA. Following bead purification, Illumina adapters were added by a secondary multiplex PCR, and libraries between 200 and 400 bp were gel-purified. Internal 6-nucleotide barcodes were carried by the libraries and were used for demultiplexing. Sequencing of the libraries was done on an Illumina MiSeq using 2x220 or 2x250 nucleotide paired-end reads. In the paper's pipeline: Paired reads were merged using FLASH 1.2.11 and aligned with BWA-MEM to the GRCh37 human genome, and TRA and TRB reads were then extracted. V and J assignment used an IMGT-derived reference of cassette sequences and CDR3 motifs that included pseudogenes. Reads were translated in three frames, and productive CDR3s were defined as those with a C...FGXG motif and no stop codons. A clonotype was defined as a unique combination of a V-J cassette pair and a CDR3 amino acid sequence. Reads were filtered by Hamming distance, with the threshold set by the sequence error rate of each sample in mapped regions. TCRdb reran the public reads through fastp at Q25 and MiXCR, keeping productive beta chains. Each entry is one CDR3 protein sequence, shown with its most common DNA and genes. The V and J calls come from TCRdb's annotation, not from the publication. Present in this sample are under 200,000 distinct CDR3 sequences, more than 35% of which were seen just once. 5.2% of the sample is taken by the ten largest.

Specimen: glioma tissue, nonneoplastic brain tissue, or PBMCs (not recorded which). The clonotype comes from a human donor with low-grade glioma or glioblastoma, undergoing nonglioma brain surgery, or in good health (not recorded which). In this chain, TRBV3-1 is recombined with TRBJ1-1, and TRBD1 aligns with 11 junction nucleotides. The CDR3 is CASSLRDRGTEAFF. The sequenced DNA is TGTGCCAGCAGCCTCCGGGACAGGGGGACTGAAGCTTTCTTT.